Listed here is a single T cell receptor beta chain. Produced via immunoSEQ multiplex PCR; TCRdb's table is partial and in-frame only. The sample includes 95,000 to 110,000 clones, more than 85% of them seen just once. The record originates from a study of control samples from healthy donors and cancer patients. The CDR3 spans 13 residues. Trimming left V 3 bases short and J 3 bases short, with 6 bases between. Germline values: CDR1 WNHNN, CDR2 SYGVQD (reference sequence). Sequencing input: PBMCs. V usage is TRBV10-1 and J usage is TRBJ2-1, with D unclear. The TCR was taken from a man between 60 and 75 years old with lung cancer. The CDR3 spells CASSEMGYNEQFF. CDR3 DNA sequence: TGCGCCAGCAGTGAAATGGGCTACAATGAGCAGTTCTTC.